This TCR beta chain was sequenced for a study of T-cell memory formation after mild COVID-19. Study at large: TCR clusters were mostly donor specific. Study-level findings and limits: CD4+ bias marked clones expanding day 15 to 37, unlike balanced contracting clones.

The V and J ends lost 2 bases and 0 bases respectively, with 10 bases between them. Per the germline V gene, CDR1 is SNHLY and CDR2 is FYNNEI. The CDR3 runs to 15 residues. 5'RACE primed at constant segments yielded TCR alpha and TCR beta cDNA libraries bearing sample barcodes and UMIs. One entry per CDR3 protein results from TCRdb running MiXCR on the 5' RACE reads. The sample records about 470,000 distinct CDR3 sequences, roughly 18% being singletons. This clonotype was counted once. The target antigen is unknown. This clonotype was sampled from an adult woman who had mild COVID-19 (a few samples of this study predate the infection). Cell type and time point are not known. The V and J genes are TRBV2 and TRBJ2-5; D remains unclear. Sequencing was performed on PBMCs or a T cell subset sorted from them (not recorded which). As DNA, the CDR3 is TGTGCCAGCAGTGAATTGTCCAGAAACCAAGAGACCCAGTACTTC. Its translation is CASSELSRNQETQYF. The variable domain in full, completed from reference TRBV2 and TRBJ2-5, reads EPEVTQTPSHQVTQMGQEVILRCVPISNHLYFYWYRQILGQKVEFLVSFYNNEISEKSEIFDDQFSVERPDGSNFTLKIRSTKLEDSAMYFCASSELSRNQETQYFGPGTRLLVL.